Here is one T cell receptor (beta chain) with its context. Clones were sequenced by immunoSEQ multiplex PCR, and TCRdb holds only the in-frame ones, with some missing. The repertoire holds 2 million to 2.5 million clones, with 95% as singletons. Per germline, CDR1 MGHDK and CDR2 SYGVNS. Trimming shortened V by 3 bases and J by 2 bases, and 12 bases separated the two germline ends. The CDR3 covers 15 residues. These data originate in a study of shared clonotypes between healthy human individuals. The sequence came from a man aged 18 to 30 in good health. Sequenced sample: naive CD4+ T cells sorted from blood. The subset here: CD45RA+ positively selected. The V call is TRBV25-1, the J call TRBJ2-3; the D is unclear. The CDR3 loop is CASSEVPGSTDTQYF. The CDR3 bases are TGTGCCAGCAGTGAGGTTCCCGGGTCCACAGATACGCAGTATTTT. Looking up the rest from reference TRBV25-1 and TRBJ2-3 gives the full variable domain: EADIYQTPRYLVIGTGKKITLECSQTMGHDKMYWYQQDPGMELHLIHYSYGVNSTEKGDLSSESTVSRIRTEHFPLTLESARPSHTSQYLCASSEVPGSTDTQYFGPGTRLTVL.